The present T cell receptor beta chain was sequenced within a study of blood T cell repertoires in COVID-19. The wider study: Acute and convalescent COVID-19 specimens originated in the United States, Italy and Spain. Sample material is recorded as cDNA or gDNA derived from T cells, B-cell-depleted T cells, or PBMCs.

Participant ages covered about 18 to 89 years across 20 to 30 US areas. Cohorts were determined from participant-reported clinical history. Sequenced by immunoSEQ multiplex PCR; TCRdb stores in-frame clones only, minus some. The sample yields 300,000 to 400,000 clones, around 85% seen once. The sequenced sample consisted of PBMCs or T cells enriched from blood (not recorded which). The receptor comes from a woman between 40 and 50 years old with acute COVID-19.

The CDR3 nucleotides read TGTGCCAGCAGCTTATCCAGGAACACTGAAGCTTTCTTT. Its protein is CASSLSRNTEAFF. The chain employs TRBV7-3 and TRBJ1-1; D not certain. Germline V gene lookup returns CDR1 SGHTA and CDR2 FQGTGA. The CDR3 has 13 amino acids. V was shortened by 2 bases and J by 1 base, with 5 bases between the two germline ends.